What follows are 18 T cell receptor beta chains derived from one specimen sequenced in a study of cytomegalovirus exposure and HLA in healthy donors. PCR primers comprised 60 Vbeta and 13 Jbeta primers. The method was immunoSEQ multiplex PCR; TCRdb's version includes in-frame clones alone and lacks a portion of them. The repertoire holds 100,000 to 150,000 clones, with about 15% as singletons. Specimen: PBMCs. These receptors were obtained from a female donor in good health and CMV-seropositive.

This sequence joins TRBV2 and TRBJ1-2; a possible D gene is TRBD1 (6 bases). CDR3 length equals 13 residues. Trimming stripped 6 bases from V and 4 bases from J, with 12 bases between. Germline assignment: CDR1 SNHLY and CDR2 FYNNEI. This chain's CDR3 is CASRGAAAYGYTF. In nucleotides, the CDR3 is TGTGCCAGCAGGGGGGCAGCCGCCTATGGCTACACCTTC.

The V gene is TRBV5-1, the J gene TRBJ2-2, with D possibly being TRBD2 (6 bases). CDR1 and CDR2 (germline): SGHRS, YFSETQ. CDR3 length: 15 amino acids. Trimming left V 1 base short and J 5 bases short, with 12 bases between. The DNA for the CDR3 is TGCGCCAGCAGCTTGACGGGAGCTAGGACCGGGGAGCTGTTTTTT. Amino acids: CASSLTGARTGELFF.

V gene TRBV29-1 combines with J gene TRBJ1-6, with a possible D match to TRBD1 (5 bases). The CDR3 totals 15 residues. CDR1 SQVTM and CDR2 ANQGSEA come from the germline V gene. V was pared by 2 bases and J by 7 bases, with 15 bases between. The CDR3 region is CSVEPYNRQNSPLHF. CDR3 sequence (DNA): TGCAGCGTTGAACCCTATAACCGACAGAATTCACCCCTCCACTTT. Full variable domain (remainder filled in from reference TRBV29-1 and TRBJ1-6): SAVISQKPSRDICQRGTSLTIQCQVDSQVTMMFWYRQQPGQSLTLIATANQGSEATYESGFVIDKFPISRPNLTFSTLTVSNMSPEDSSIYLCSVEPYNRQNSPLHFGNGTRLTVT.

J is TRBJ2-1 and V is TRBV5-3; 14 bases are shared with TRBD2. TRBV5-3 is designated an ORF whose function remains uncertain. The V and J ends lost 3 bases and 10 bases, in that order; junction bases with no gene match: 6. CDR3 length equals 15 residues. This CDR3 is CARSWGTSGSREQFF. The CDR3 DNA reads as TGTGCCAGAAGCTGGGGGACTAGCGGGAGTAGGGAGCAGTTCTTC.

This clone occurred a few times. The chain uses TRBV7-2 and TRBJ1-1, with D perhaps TRBD1 (5 bases). The CDR3 covers 11 residues. Trimming removed 6 bases at V and 5 bases at J, with 7 bases between. Germline values: CDR1 SGHTA, CDR2 FQGNSA. CDR3 protein: CASRRGTEAFF. CDR3 DNA sequence: TGTGCCAGCAGAAGGGGTACTGAAGCTTTCTTT.

In this sample, this clone turned up a few times. The J gene is TRBJ2-7, the V gene TRBV5-1; 9 bases agree with TRBD2. The CDR3 is 14 residues long. In germline, CDR1 is SGHRS, CDR2 YFSETQ. V dropped 0 bases and J dropped 5; count of bases not matched to a gene: 3. CDR3 in amino acids: CASSLGQRGDEQYF. As DNA, the CDR3 is TGCGCCAGCAGCTTGGGACAGCGGGGGGACGAGCAGTACTTC.

CDR3 residues: CASTSSRTNEKLFF. The CDR3 DNA reads as TGTGCCAGCACCTCGTCCCGGACTAATGAAAAACTGTTTTTT. The V call is TRBV11-2, the J call TRBJ1-4, with unresolved D. Germline loops: CDR1 SGHAT, CDR2 FQNNGV. This CDR3 has 14 residues. The ends were cut back, 7 bases at V and 2 bases at J, with 11 bases in the middle.

For this clone: A junction boundary mismatches the germline segment, possibly from a read error. Other DNA variants within this sample encode the same CDR3. The V call is TRBV30, the J call TRBJ2-5; 9 bases map to TRBD1. The CDR3 has 13 amino acids. Germline assignment: CDR1 GTSNPN and CDR2 SVGIG (reference sequence). The CDR3, as DNA: TGCGCCTCGAACAGGGGGCTGGGAGAGACCCAGTACTTC. Its translation is CASNRGLGETQYF.

J is TRBJ1-1 and V is TRBV7-9; D is perhaps TRBD1 (6 bases). CDR1 is SEHNR and CDR2 is FQNEAQ in the germline V gene (reference sequence). Trimming stripped 2 bases from V and 1 base from J, with 8 bases between. The CDR3 consists of 14 residues. The CDR3 loop is CASSLTGTNTEAFF. CDR3 nucleotides: TGTGCCAGCAGCTTAACAGGGACGAACACTGAAGCTTTCTTT.

V usage is TRBV6-5 and J usage is TRBJ1-1; 7 nucleotides match TRBD1. This CDR3 region has 13 residues. Germline-derived CDR1 and CDR2 are MNHEY and SVGAGI. The CDR3 sequence is CATRAGGVTEAFF. CDR3 in DNA: TGTGCTACCCGGGCAGGGGGAGTCACTGAAGCTTTCTTT.

The rearrangement uses TRBV2 and TRBJ2-7; 8 bases line up with TRBD1. The CDR3 has 14 amino acids. V was pared by 6 bases and J by 7 bases, with 11 bases of the junction left unmatched. Germline loops: CDR1 SNHLY, CDR2 FYNNEI. As DNA, the CDR3 is TGTGCCAGCAGGATACAGGGGGTTAGTGAAGAGCAGTACTTC. Its protein is CASRIQGVSEEQYF.

The CDR3 sequence is CAWSVLSTGQGTYEQYF. The CDR3 DNA follows: TGTGCCTGGAGTGTACTTTCGACGGGACAGGGGACTTACGAGCAGTACTTC. The gene calls are TRBV30 and TRBJ2-7; 10 positions agree with TRBD1. The CDR3 consists of 17 residues. CDR1 GTSNPN and CDR2 SVGIG come from the germline V gene (reference sequence). With V trimmed by 0 bases and J by 4 bases, 12 bases remained unmatched.

The table lists this clone with a few counts. The chain uses TRBV14 and TRBJ1-6, with D tentatively TRBD1 (5 bases). Trimming shortened V by 0 bases and J by 12 bases, and 9 bases separated the two germline ends. Germline V gene sequence: CDR1 SGHDN, CDR2 FVKESK. The CDR3 consists of 13 residues. The CDR3 here is CASSQERGLPLHF. The CDR3 coding sequence is TGTGCCAGCAGCCAAGAAAGGGGTTTACCCCTCCACTTT. The entire variable domain, with the rest obtained from reference TRBV14 and TRBJ1-6, is as follows: EAGVTQFPSHSVIEKGQTVTLRCDPISGHDNLYWYRRVMGKEIKFLLHFVKESKQDESGMPNNRFLAERTGGTYSTLKVQPAELEDSGVYFCASSQERGLPLHFGNGTRLTVT.

The chain employs TRBV4-2 and TRBJ2-3; 11 bases map to TRBD2. The germline CDR1 and CDR2 sequences are LGHNA and YNFKEQ. The CDR3 has 16 residues. V lost 0 bases to trimming and J lost 6 bases; unmatched junction nucleotides: 5. CDR3 amino acids: CASSQEILAGVDTQYF. The CDR3 DNA is TGTGCCAGCAGCCAAGAAATACTAGCGGGAGTGGATACGCAGTATTTT.

The chain links TRBV6-6 to TRBJ2-5; 7 nucleotides line up with TRBD1. V trimming: 6 bases; J trimming: 5 bases; junction bases outside the gene matches: 6. The CDR3 is 13 residues long. Germline lookup yields CDR1 MNHNY and CDR2 SVGAGI (reference sequence). In nucleotides, the CDR3 is TGTGCCAGCAGATTACAGGGGACGGAGACCCAGTACTTC. Its translation: CASRLQGTETQYF.

This clone was seen only a few times. The J gene is TRBJ2-2, the V gene TRBV7-7; TRBD1 matches 10 bases. J gave up 7 bases and V 6 bases, and 5 bases lay outside the gene matches. This CDR3 contains 14 residues. The germline CDR1 and CDR2 sequences are SSHAT and FNYEAQ (reference sequence). The CDR3 is CASRTGGVNGELFF. The CDR3 region has the DNA TGTGCCAGCAGGACAGGGGGCGTTAACGGGGAGCTGTTTTTT. The variable domain in full, completed from reference TRBV7-7 and TRBJ2-2, reads GAGVSQSPRYKVTKRGQDVTLRCDPISSHATLYWYQQALGQGPEFLTYFNYEAQPDKSGLPSDRFSAERPEGSISTLTIQRTEQRDSAMYRCASRTGGVNGELFFGEGSRLTVL.

J is TRBJ1-1 and V is TRBV4-2, with D perhaps matching TRBD1 (6 bases). Germline V gene sequence: CDR1 LGHNA, CDR2 YNFKEQ. The CDR3 contains 21 residues. The V end was cut by 1 base, the J end by 5 bases, with 32 bases between. The CDR3 loop reads CASSQAEAVSHRVGRWTEAFF. As DNA, the CDR3 is TGTGCCAGCAGCCAAGCCGAGGCAGTCTCGCACAGGGTGGGCAGGTGGACTGAAGCTTTCTTT.

V gene TRBV5-6 combines with J gene TRBJ2-2; maybe TRBD1 (5 bases). The germline V and J ends were trimmed by 2 bases and 0 bases, with 8 bases remaining between them. Germline values: CDR1 SGHDT, CDR2 YYEEEE. This CDR3 contains 15 residues. In DNA form, the CDR3 reads TGTGCCAGCAGCTTTAGGGGCCCGAACACCGGGGAGCTGTTTTTT. Its translation is CASSFRGPNTGELFF. Based on the CDR3 plus reference TRBV5-6 and TRBJ2-2, the full variable domain is DAGVTQSPTHLIKTRGQQVTLRCSPKSGHDTVSWYQQALGQGPQFIFQYYEEEERQRGNFPDRFSGHQFPNYSSELNVNALLLGDSALYLCASSFRGPNTGELFFGEGSRLTVL.